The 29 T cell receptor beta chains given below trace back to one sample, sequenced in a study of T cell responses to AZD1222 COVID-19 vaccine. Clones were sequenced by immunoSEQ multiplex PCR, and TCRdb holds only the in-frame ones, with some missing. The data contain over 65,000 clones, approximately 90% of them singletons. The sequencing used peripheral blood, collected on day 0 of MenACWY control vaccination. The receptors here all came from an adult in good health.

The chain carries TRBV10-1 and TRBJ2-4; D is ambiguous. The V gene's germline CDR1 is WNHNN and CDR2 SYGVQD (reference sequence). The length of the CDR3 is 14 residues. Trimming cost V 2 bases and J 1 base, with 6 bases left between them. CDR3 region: CASSEANAKNIQYF. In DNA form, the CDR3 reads TGCGCCAGCAGTGAGGCGAATGCCAAAAACATTCAGTACTTC.

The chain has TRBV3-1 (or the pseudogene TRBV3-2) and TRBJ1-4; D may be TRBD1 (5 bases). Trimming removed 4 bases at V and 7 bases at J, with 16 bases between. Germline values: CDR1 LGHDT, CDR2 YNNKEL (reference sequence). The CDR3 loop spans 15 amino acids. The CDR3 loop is CASSPHGQGGEKLFF. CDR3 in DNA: TGTGCCAGCAGCCCACATGGGCAGGGTGGTGAAAAACTGTTTTTT.

The CDR3 coding sequence is TGTGCCAGCACCCAAAAAATCGGGATCTCCAACTATGGCTACACCTTC. This codes for CASTQKIGISNYGYTF. The chain couples TRBV28 to TRBJ1-2; D is unclear. The germline V and J ends were trimmed by 7 bases and 2 bases, with 20 bases remaining between them. The germline V gene encodes CDR1 MDHEN and CDR2 SYDVKM. CDR3 length: 16 residues.

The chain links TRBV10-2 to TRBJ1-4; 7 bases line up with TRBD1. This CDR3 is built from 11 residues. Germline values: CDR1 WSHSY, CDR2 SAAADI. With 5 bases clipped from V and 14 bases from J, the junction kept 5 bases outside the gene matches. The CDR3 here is CASSLTGRLFF. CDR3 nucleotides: TGCGCCAGCAGTTTGACAGGGAGGCTGTTTTTT.

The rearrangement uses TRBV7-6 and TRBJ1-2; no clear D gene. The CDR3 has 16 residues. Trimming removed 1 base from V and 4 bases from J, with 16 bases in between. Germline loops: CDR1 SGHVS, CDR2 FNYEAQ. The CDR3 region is CASSLGTGQTSYGYTF. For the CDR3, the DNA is TGTGCCAGCAGCTTAGGGACGGGCCAGACCTCCTATGGCTACACCTTC.

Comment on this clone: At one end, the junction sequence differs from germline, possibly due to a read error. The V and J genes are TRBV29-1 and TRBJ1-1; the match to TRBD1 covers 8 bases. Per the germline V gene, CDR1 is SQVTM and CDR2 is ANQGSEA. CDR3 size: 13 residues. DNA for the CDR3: TGCAGCGCTGAAGGACAGGGAGACACTGAAGCTTTCTTT. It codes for CSAEGQGDTEAFF.

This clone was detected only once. The CDR3 bases are TGTGCCAGCAGTTTCTTCGGGACAGGGTCCTACGAGCAGTACTTC. Its protein product is CASSFFGTGSYEQYF. This sequence joins TRBV27 and TRBJ2-7, with 9 bases fitting TRBD1. The germline CDR1 and CDR2 sequences are MNHEY and SMNVEV (reference sequence). The V segment lost 3 bases and the J segment 1 base; nucleotides outside the gene matches: 4. This CDR3 has 15 residues.

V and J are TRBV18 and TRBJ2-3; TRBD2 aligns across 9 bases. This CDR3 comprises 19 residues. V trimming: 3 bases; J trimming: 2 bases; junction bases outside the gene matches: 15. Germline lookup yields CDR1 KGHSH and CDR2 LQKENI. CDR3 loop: CASSPRPGALAGITDTQYF. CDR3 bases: TGTGCCAGCTCACCTAGGCCAGGCGCCCTAGCGGGGATCACAGATACGCAGTATTTT.

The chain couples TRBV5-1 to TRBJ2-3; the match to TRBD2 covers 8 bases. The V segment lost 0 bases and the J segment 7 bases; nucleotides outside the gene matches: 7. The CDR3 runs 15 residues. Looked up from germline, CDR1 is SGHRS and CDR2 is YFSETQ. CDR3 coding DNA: TGCGCCAGCAGCTTGGGCGGGACTAGTACAAATACGCAGTATTTT. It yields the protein CASSLGGTSTNTQYF. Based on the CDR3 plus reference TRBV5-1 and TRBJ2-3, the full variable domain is KAGVTQTPRYLIKTRGQQVTLSCSPISGHRSVSWYQQTPGQGLQFLFEYFSETQRNKGNFPGRFSGRQFSNSRSEMNVSTLELGDSALYLCASSLGGTSTNTQYFGPGTRLTVL.

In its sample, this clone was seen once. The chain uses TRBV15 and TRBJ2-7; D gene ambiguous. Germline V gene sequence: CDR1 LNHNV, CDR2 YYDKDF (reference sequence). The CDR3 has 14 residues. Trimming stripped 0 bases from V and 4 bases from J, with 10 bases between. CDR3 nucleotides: TGTGCCACCAGCAGAGACCCGACAAGATACGAGCAGTACTTC. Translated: CATSRDPTRYEQYF.

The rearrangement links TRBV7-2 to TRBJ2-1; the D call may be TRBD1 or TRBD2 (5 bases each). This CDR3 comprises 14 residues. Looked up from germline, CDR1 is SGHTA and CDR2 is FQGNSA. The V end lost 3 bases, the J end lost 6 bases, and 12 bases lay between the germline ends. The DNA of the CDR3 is TGTGCCAGCAGCTTTGGTCGGGGCAGCAATGAGCAGTTCTTC. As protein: CASSFGRGSNEQFF.

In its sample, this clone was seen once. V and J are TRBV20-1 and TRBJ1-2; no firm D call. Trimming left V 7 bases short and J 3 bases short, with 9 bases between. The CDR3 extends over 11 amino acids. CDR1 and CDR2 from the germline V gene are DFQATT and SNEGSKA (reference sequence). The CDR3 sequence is CSVEAYYGYTF. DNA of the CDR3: TGCAGTGTTGAGGCGTACTATGGCTACACCTTC.

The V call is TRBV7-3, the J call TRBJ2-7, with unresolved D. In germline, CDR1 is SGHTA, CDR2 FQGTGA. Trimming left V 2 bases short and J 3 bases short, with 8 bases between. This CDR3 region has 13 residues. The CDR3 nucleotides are TGTGCCAGCAGCTTAGCTACCGGCTACGAGCAGTACTTC. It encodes CASSLATGYEQYF.

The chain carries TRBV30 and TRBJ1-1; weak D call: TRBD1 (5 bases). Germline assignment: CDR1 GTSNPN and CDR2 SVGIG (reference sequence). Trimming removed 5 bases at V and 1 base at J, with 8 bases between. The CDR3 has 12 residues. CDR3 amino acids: CAWGDRNTEAFF. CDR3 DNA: TGTGCCTGGGGGGACCGGAACACTGAAGCTTTCTTT.

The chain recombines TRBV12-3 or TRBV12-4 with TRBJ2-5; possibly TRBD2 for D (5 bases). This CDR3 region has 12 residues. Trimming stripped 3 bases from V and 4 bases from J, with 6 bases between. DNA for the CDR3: TGTGCCAGCAGTTTTCGGGGAGAGACCCAGTACTTC. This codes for CASSFRGETQYF.

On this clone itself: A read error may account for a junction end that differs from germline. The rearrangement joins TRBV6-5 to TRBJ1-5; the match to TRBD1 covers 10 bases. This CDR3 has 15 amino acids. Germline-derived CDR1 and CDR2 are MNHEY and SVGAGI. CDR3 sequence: CASSYSGTGEQPQHF. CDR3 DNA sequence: TGTGCCAGCAGCTACTCCGGGACAGGGGAGCAGCCCCAGCATTTT.

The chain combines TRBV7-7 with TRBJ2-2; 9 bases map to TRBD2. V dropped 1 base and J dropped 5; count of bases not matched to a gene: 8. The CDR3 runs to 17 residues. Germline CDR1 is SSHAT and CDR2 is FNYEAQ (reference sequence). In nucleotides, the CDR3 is TGTGCCAGCAGCTTAGGACTGGGGGGACTAGCAACCGGGGAGCTGTTTTTT. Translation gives CASSLGLGGLATGELFF.

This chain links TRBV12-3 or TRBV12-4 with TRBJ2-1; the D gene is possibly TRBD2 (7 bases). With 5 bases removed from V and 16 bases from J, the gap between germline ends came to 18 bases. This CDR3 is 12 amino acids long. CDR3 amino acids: CASSLDSGALFF. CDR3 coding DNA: TGTGCCAGCAGTCTGGACAGCGGGGCATTATTCTTC.

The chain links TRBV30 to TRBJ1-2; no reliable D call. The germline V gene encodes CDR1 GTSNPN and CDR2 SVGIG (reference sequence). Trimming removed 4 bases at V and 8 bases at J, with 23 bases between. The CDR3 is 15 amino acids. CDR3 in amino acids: CAWIPLGDITRGYTF. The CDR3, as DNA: TGTGCCTGGATCCCCCTAGGAGATATAACCAGGGGCTACACCTTC.

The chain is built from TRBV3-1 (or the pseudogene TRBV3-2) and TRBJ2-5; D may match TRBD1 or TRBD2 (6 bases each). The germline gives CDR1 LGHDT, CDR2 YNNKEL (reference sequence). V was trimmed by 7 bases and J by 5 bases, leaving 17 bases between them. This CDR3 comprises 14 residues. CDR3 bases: TGTGCCAGCAACCGAGGGACACGGGGGGAGACCCAGTACTTC. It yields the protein CASNRGTRGETQYF.

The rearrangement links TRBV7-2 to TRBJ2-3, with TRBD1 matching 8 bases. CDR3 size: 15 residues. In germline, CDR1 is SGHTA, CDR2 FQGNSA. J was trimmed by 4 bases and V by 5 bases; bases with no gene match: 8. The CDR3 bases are TGTGCCAGCAGCGCCCAACAGGGGGGAGCAGATACGCAGTATTTT. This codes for CASSAQQGGADTQYF.

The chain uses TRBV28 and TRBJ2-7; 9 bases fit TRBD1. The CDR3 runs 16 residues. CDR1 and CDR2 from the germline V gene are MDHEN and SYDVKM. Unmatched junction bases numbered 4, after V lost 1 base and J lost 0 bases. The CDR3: CASSLLGQGRSYEQYF. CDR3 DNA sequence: TGTGCCAGCAGTTTATTGGGACAGGGCCGCTCCTACGAGCAGTACTTC.

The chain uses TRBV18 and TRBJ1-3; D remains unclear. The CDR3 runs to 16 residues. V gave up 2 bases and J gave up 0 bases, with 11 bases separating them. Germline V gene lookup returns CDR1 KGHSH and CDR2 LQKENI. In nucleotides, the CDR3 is TGTGCCAGCTCACCAAGTCCAGCCTCCTCTGGAAACACCATATATTTT. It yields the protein CASSPSPASSGNTIYF.

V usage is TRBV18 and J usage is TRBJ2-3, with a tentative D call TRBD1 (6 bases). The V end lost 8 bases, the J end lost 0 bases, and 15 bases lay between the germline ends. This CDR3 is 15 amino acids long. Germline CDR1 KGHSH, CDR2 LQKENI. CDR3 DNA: TGTGCCAGCGCAACAGGGACGGGTAGCACAGATACGCAGTATTTT. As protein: CASATGTGSTDTQYF.

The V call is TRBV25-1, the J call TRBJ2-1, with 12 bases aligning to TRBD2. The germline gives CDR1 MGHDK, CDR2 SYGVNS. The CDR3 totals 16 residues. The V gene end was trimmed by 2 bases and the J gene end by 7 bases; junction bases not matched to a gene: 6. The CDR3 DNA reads TGTGCCAGCAGTGAACCTAGCGGGAGGGATGAGAATGAGCAGTTCTTC. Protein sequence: CASSEPSGRDENEQFF.

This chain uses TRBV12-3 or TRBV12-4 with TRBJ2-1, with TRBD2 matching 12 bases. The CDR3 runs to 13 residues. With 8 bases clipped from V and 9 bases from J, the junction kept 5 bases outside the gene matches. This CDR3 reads CASSTTSGSEQFF. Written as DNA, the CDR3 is TGTGCCAGCTCAACGACTAGCGGGAGTGAGCAGTTCTTC.

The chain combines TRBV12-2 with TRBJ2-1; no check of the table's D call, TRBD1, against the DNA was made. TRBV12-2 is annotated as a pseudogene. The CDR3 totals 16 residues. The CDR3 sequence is CASRLALWDRTNEQFF. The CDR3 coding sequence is TGTGCAAGTCGCTTAGCGCTATGGGACAGGACCAATGAGCAGTTCTTC.

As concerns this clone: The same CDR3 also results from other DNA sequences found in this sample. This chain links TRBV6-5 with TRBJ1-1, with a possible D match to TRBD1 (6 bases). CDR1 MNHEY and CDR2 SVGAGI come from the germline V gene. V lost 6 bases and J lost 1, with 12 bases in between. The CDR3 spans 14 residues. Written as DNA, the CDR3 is TGTGCCAGCAGGGGAACAGGGACGAACACTGAAGCTTTCTTT. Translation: CASRGTGTNTEAFF.

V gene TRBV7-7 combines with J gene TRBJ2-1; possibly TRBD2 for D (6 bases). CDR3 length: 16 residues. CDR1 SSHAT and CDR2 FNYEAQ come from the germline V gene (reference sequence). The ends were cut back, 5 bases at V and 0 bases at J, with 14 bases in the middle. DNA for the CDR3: TGTGCCAGCAGCATCGGGACTTCAAGCTCCTACAATGAGCAGTTCTTC. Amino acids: CASSIGTSSSYNEQFF.